The rows below give T cell receptor beta chains drawn from one sample of a study of T cell responses to AZD1222 COVID-19 vaccine. Generated by immunoSEQ multiplex PCR, the TCRdb table keeps only in-frame clones and is missing some. Among around 100,000 clones, more than 75% were seen once, and the ten largest hold roughly a tenth. Sequencing was performed on peripheral blood, taken 28 days after the second AZD1222 dose. These receptors came from an adult who received the AZD1222 COVID-19 vaccine. Both conserved end residues are part of each CDR3. The D gene is left open where the match is weak. Size is stated for part of the rows, as once, few or many counts, or as a class when the clone is expanded.

v_call: TRBV15
clone_size: NA
j_call: TRBJ1-2
d_call: NA
cdr3_aa: CATSAGLYGYTF
cdr3_nt: TGTGCCACCTCGGCAGGGCTCTATGGCTACACCTTC

v_call: TRBV11-2
clone_size: NA
j_call: TRBJ2-5
d_call: TRBD2
cdr3_aa: CASSLTGLAGLETQYF
cdr3_nt: TGTGCCAGCAGCCTCACGGGACTAGCGGGTTTGGAGACCCAGTACTTC

v_call: TRBV6-5
clone_size: NA
j_call: TRBJ1-2
d_call: NA
cdr3_aa: CASSYRGGLNYGYTF
cdr3_nt: TGTGCCAGCAGTTACAGGGGAGGGCTAAACTATGGCTACACCTTC

v_call: TRBV2
clone_size: few
j_call: TRBJ1-5
d_call: NA
cdr3_aa: CASSPRGRGNQPQHF
cdr3_nt: TGTGCCAGCAGCCCGAGGGGCCGCGGCAATCAGCCCCAGCATTTT

v_call: TRBV5-1
clone_size: NA
j_call: TRBJ1-1
d_call: NA
cdr3_aa: CASNDIENTEAFF
cdr3_nt: TGCGCCAGCAATGATATTGAGAACACTGAAGCTTTCTTT

v_call: TRBV5-4
clone_size: NA
j_call: TRBJ2-3
d_call: TRBD2
cdr3_aa: CASSLGTRADTQYF
cdr3_nt: TGTGCCAGCAGCTTGGGGACTAGGGCAGATACGCAGTATTTT

v_call: TRBV19
clone_size: NA
j_call: TRBJ2-1
d_call: NA
cdr3_aa: CASSSQGKLFYNEQFF
cdr3_nt: TGTGCCAGTAGTAGTCAGGGAAAACTCTTCTACAATGAGCAGTTCTTC

v_call: TRBV28
clone_size: NA
j_call: TRBJ2-2
d_call: TRBD2
cdr3_aa: CASSILAGDTGELFF
cdr3_nt: TGTGCCAGCAGTATACTAGCGGGGGACACCGGGGAGCTGTTTTTT

v_call: TRBV7-6
clone_size: NA
j_call: TRBJ2-7
d_call: TRBD2
cdr3_aa: CASSSIRGGPSKIYEQYF
cdr3_nt: TGTGCCAGCAGCTCAATTCGCGGGGGACCCTCAAAGATCTACGAGCAGTACTTC

v_call: TRBV24-1
clone_size: NA
j_call: TRBJ2-7
d_call: NA
cdr3_aa: CATSDLRQIIYEQYF
cdr3_nt: TGTGCCACCAGTGATTTAAGGCAGATTATCTACGAGCAGTACTTC

v_call: TRBV19
clone_size: NA
j_call: TRBJ2-7
d_call: NA
cdr3_aa: CASSPRVTYEQYF
cdr3_nt: TGTGCCAGTAGCCCCCGGGTAACCTACGAGCAGTACTTC

v_call: TRBV19
clone_size: NA
j_call: TRBJ1-5
d_call: NA
cdr3_aa: CASNPLAVYSNQPQHF
cdr3_nt: TGTGCCAGTAACCCATTGGCAGTGTATAGCAATCAGCCCCAGCATTTT

v_call: TRBV7-2
clone_size: NA
j_call: TRBJ1-2
d_call: NA
cdr3_aa: CASSLGNGLAGYTF
cdr3_nt: TGTGCCAGCAGCTTAGGTAACGGCCTTGCTGGCTACACCTTC

v_call: TRBV5-1
clone_size: NA
j_call: TRBJ2-6
d_call: NA
cdr3_aa: CASSSGTPISGANVLTF
cdr3_nt: TGCGCCAGCAGCTCAGGTACCCCGATCTCTGGGGCCAACGTCCTGACTTTC

v_call: TRBV11-2
clone_size: NA
j_call: TRBJ2-3
d_call: NA
cdr3_aa: CASSLDAASYSTDTQYF
cdr3_nt: TGTGCCAGCAGCTTAGATGCGGCTTCCTATTCCACAGATACGCAGTATTTT

v_call: TRBV6-5
clone_size: NA
j_call: TRBJ2-7
d_call: NA
cdr3_aa: CATGPAASYEQYF
cdr3_nt: TGTGCCACGGGACCGGCCGCTTCCTACGAGCAGTACTTC

v_call: TRBV16
clone_size: NA
j_call: TRBJ1-5
d_call: TRBD1
cdr3_aa: CASSPEGDRGTGKTGQPQHF
cdr3_nt: TGTGCCAGCAGCCCCGAAGGCGATCGGGGGACAGGGAAGACGGGGCAGCCCCAGCATTTT

v_call: TRBV5-1
clone_size: few
j_call: TRBJ1-1
d_call: NA
cdr3_aa: CASSLGTPGRTEAFF
cdr3_nt: TGCGCCAGCAGCTTGGGAACTCCAGGGCGGACTGAAGCTTTCTTT

v_call: TRBV7-9
clone_size: NA
j_call: TRBJ1-6
d_call: NA
cdr3_aa: CASSSDRLSYNSPLHF
cdr3_nt: TGTGCCAGCAGTTCAGACAGGTTGTCCTATAATTCACCCCTCCACTTT

v_call: TRBV18
clone_size: NA
j_call: TRBJ1-5
d_call: NA
cdr3_aa: CASSPPGGSNQPQHF
cdr3_nt: TGTGCCAGCTCACCCCCGGGGGGAAGCAATCAGCCCCAGCATTTT

v_call: TRBV18
clone_size: NA
j_call: TRBJ1-6
d_call: TRBD1
cdr3_aa: CASSPGTGGPNSPLHF
cdr3_nt: TGTGCCAGCTCACCAGGGACAGGGGGGCCTAATTCACCCCTCCACTTT

v_call: TRBV9
clone_size: NA
j_call: TRBJ2-1
d_call: TRBD2
cdr3_aa: CASSPGLAASNEQFF
cdr3_nt: TGTGCCAGCAGCCCTGGACTAGCGGCCTCAAATGAGCAGTTCTTC

v_call: TRBV6-4
clone_size: NA
j_call: TRBJ2-2
d_call: NA
cdr3_aa: CASSDQPGQRTGELFF
cdr3_nt: TGTGCCAGCAGTGACCAGCCGGGACAACGCACCGGGGAGCTGTTTTTT

v_call: TRBV30
clone_size: NA
j_call: TRBJ2-3
d_call: TRBD2
cdr3_aa: CAWSGKRGPSTDTQYF
cdr3_nt: TGTGCCTGGAGTGGTAAGCGGGGGCCTTCCACAGATACGCAGTATTTT

v_call: TRBV3-1/TRBV3-2
clone_size: NA
j_call: TRBJ2-1
d_call: NA
cdr3_aa: CASSQERQYNEQFF
cdr3_nt: TGTGCCAGCAGCCAAGAACGACAGTACAATGAGCAGTTCTTC

v_call: TRBV3-1/TRBV3-2
clone_size: NA
j_call: TRBJ1-6
d_call: NA
cdr3_aa: CASSQVGEGSPLHF
cdr3_nt: TGTGCCAGCAGTCAGGTGGGGGAGGGGTCACCCCTCCACTTT

v_call: TRBV7-6
clone_size: once
j_call: TRBJ2-3
d_call: TRBD1
cdr3_aa: CASSPRQGGEDTQYF
cdr3_nt: TGTGCCAGCAGCCCCCGACAGGGGGGCGAGGATACGCAGTATTTT

v_call: TRBV24-1
clone_size: NA
j_call: TRBJ2-1
d_call: TRBD2
cdr3_aa: CATSDLPGASGSSYNEQFF
cdr3_nt: TGTGCCACCAGTGATCTGCCCGGGGCTAGCGGGAGCTCCTACAATGAGCAGTTCTTC

v_call: TRBV4-2
clone_size: NA
j_call: TRBJ2-3
d_call: NA
cdr3_aa: CASSKGESGTPRTDTQYF
cdr3_nt: TGTGCCAGCAGCAAAGGGGAGAGCGGGACACCCAGGACAGATACGCAGTATTTT

v_call: TRBV19
clone_size: once
j_call: TRBJ1-1
d_call: NA
cdr3_aa: CASTIFTEAFF
cdr3_nt: TGTGCCAGTACCATTTTCACTGAAGCTTTCTTT

v_call: TRBV5-1
clone_size: NA
j_call: TRBJ2-7
d_call: NA
cdr3_aa: CASSSEGAGEQYF
cdr3_nt: TGCGCCAGCAGCTCGGAGGGGGCGGGCGAGCAGTACTTC

v_call: TRBV7-6
clone_size: NA
j_call: TRBJ2-7
d_call: TRBD1
cdr3_aa: CASSFARAGGIHEQYF
cdr3_nt: TGTGCCAGCAGCTTCGCTCGGGCAGGGGGTATTCACGAGCAGTACTTC

v_call: TRBV5-1
clone_size: NA
j_call: TRBJ1-1
d_call: NA
cdr3_aa: CASSTGTLGTTEAFF
cdr3_nt: TGCGCCAGCAGCACCGGGACTTTAGGAACCACTGAAGCTTTCTTT

v_call: TRBV2
clone_size: NA
j_call: TRBJ2-2
d_call: NA
cdr3_aa: CASRHDMNTGELFF
cdr3_nt: TGTGCCAGCAGACACGACATGAACACCGGGGAGCTGTTTTTT

v_call: TRBV27
clone_size: NA
j_call: TRBJ2-5
d_call: TRBD1
cdr3_aa: CASSLSTGGIGTQYF
cdr3_nt: TGTGCCAGCAGTTTATCGACAGGGGGTATAGGGACCCAGTACTTC

v_call: TRBV16
clone_size: once
j_call: TRBJ1-1
d_call: NA
cdr3_aa: CASSLSMNTEAFF
cdr3_nt: TGTGCCAGCAGCCTTTCCATGAACACTGAAGCTTTCTTT